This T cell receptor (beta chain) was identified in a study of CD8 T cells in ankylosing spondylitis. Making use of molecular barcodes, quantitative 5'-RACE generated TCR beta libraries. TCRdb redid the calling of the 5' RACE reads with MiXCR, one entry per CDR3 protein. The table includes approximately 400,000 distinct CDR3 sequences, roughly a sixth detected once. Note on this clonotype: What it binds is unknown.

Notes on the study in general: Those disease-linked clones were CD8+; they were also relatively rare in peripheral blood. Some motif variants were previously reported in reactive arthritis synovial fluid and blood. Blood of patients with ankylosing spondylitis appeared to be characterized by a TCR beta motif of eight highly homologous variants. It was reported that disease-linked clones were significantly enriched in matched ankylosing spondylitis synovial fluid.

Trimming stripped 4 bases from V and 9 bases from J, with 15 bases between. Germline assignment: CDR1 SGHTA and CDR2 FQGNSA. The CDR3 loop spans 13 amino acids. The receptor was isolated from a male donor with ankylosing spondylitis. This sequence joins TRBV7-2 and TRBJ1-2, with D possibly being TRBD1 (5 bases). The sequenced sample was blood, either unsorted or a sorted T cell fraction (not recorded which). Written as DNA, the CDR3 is TGTGCCAGCAGCTCAGCGGGACGTCGTAGCTACACCTTC. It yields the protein CASSSAGRRSYTF.